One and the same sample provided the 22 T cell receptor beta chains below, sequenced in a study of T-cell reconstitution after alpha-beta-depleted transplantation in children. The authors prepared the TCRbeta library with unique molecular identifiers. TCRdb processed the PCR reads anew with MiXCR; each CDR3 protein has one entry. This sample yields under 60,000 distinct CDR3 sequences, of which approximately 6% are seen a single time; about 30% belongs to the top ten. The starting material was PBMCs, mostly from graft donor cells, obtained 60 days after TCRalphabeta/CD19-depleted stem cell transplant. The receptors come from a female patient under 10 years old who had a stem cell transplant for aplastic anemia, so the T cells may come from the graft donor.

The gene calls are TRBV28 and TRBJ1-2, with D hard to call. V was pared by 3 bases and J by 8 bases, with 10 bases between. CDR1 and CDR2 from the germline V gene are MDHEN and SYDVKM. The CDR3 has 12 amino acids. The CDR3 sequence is CASSFKRLGYTF. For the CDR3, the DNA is TGTGCCAGCAGTTTCAAGAGGCTCGGCTACACCTTC.

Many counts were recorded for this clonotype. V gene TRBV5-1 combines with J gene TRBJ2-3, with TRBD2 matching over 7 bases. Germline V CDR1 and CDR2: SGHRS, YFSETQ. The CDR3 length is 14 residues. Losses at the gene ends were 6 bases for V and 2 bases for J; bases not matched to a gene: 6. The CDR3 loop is CASKVGGITDTQYF. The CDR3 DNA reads TGCGCCAGCAAGGTGGGAGGGATCACAGATACGCAGTATTTT.

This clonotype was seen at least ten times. The CDR3 sequence is CASSPSRASTDTQYF. CDR3 nucleotide sequence: TGTGCCAGCAGTCCCAGTAGAGCTAGCACAGATACGCAGTATTTT. The J gene is TRBJ2-3, the V gene TRBV28; no firm D call. V shed 5 bases and J shed 0 bases, with 12 bases lying between them. Per germline, CDR1 MDHEN and CDR2 SYDVKM. CDR3 length equals 15 residues.

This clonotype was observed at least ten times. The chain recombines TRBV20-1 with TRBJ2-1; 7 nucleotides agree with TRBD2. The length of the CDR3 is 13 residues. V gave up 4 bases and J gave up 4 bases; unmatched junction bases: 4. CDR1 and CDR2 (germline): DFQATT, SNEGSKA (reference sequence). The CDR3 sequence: CSATGRLYNEQFF. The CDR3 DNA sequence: TGCAGTGCTACCGGGAGGCTTTACAATGAGCAGTTCTTC.

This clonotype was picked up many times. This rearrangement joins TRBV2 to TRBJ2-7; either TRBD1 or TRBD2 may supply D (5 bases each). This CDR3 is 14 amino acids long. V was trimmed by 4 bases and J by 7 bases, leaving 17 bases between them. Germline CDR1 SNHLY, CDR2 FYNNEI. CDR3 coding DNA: TGTGCCAGCAGTGCAGACTCCCCAGGGAGAGAGCAGTACTTC. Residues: CASSADSPGREQYF.

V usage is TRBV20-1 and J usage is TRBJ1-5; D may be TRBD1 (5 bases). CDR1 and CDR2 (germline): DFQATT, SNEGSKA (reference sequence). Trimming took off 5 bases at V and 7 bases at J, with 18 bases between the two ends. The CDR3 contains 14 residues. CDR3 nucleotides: TGCAGTGCTTTAGGGACGGGGGACGGACAGCCCCAGCATTTT. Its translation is CSALGTGDGQPQHF.

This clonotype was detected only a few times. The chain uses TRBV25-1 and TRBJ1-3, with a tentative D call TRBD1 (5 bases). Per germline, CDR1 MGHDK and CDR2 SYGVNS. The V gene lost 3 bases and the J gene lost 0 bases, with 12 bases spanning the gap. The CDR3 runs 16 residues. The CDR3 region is CASSDHQGLSGNTIYF. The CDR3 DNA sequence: TGTGCCAGCAGTGACCACCAGGGCCTCTCTGGAAACACCATATATTTT.

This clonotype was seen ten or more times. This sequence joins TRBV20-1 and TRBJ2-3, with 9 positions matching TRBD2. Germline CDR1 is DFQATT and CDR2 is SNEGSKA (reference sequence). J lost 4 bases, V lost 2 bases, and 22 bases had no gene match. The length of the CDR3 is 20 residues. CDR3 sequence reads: CSARPSTSGLYLTRPDTQYF. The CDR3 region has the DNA TGCAGTGCTAGACCATCAACTAGCGGGCTGTACCTCACCCGACCAGATACGCAGTATTTT.

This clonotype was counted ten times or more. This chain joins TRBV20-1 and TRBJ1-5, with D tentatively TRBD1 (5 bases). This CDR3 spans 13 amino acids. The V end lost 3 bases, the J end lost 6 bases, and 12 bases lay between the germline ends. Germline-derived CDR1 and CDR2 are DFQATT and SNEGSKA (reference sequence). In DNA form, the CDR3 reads TGCAGTGCTAGTTGGCAGGGTGGTCAGCCCCAGCATTTT. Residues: CSASWQGGQPQHF.

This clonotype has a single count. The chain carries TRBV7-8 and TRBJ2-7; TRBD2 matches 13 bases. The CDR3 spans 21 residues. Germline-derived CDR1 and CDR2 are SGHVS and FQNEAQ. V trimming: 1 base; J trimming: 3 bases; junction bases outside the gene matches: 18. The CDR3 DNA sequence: TGTGCCAGCAGCTTAGGCCGTGGGGGGACTAGCGGGAAAGGAGGGTTCTACGAGCAGTACTTC. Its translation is CASSLGRGGTSGKGGFYEQYF.

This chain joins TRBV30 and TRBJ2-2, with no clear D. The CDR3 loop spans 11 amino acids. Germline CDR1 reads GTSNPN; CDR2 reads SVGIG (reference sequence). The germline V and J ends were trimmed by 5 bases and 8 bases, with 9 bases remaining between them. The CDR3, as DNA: TGTGCCTGGGGGTTTCTTGGGGAGCTGTTTTTT. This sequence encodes CAWGFLGELFF.

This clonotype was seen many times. CDR3 in DNA: TGCAGTGCTAACGGTCAGGAACCCTACGAGCAGTACTTC. It translates to CSANGQEPYEQYF. The chain joins TRBV20-1 to TRBJ2-7; D ambiguous. Trimming left V 4 bases short and J 2 bases short, with 12 bases between. Germline lookup yields CDR1 DFQATT and CDR2 SNEGSKA (reference sequence). This CDR3 spans 13 amino acids.

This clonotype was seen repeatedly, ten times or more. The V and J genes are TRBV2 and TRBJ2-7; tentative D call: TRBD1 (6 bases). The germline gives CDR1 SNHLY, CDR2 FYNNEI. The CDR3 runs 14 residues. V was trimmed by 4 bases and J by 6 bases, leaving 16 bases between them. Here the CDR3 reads CASSAQGPLTEQYF. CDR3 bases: TGTGCCAGCAGTGCCCAGGGGCCACTCACCGAGCAGTACTTC.

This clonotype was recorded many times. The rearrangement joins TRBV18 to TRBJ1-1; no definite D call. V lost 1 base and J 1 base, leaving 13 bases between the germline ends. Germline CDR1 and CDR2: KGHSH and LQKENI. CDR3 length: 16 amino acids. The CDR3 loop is CASSPLSGSANTEAFF. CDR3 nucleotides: TGTGCCAGCTCACCACTGTCGGGCAGCGCGAACACTGAAGCTTTCTTT.

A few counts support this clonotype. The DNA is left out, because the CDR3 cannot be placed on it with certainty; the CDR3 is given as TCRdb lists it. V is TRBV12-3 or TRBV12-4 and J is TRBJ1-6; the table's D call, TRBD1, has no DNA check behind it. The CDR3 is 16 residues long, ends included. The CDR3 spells CASSFGPGGYNSPLHF.

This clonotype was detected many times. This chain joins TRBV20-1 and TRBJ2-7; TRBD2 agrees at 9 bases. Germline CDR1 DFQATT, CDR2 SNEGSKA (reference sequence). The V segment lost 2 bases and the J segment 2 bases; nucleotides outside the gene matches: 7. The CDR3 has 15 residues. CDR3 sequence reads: CSARPGGRAPYEQYF. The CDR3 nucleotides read TGCAGTGCTAGACCAGGCGGGAGGGCCCCCTACGAGCAGTACTTC.

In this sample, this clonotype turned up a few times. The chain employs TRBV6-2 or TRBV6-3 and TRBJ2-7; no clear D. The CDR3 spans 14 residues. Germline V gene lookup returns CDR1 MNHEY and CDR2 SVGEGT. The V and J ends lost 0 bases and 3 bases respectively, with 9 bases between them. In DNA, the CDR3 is TGTGCCAGCAGTTACTCGGGAATGGTCTACGAGCAGTACTTC. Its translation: CASSYSGMVYEQYF.

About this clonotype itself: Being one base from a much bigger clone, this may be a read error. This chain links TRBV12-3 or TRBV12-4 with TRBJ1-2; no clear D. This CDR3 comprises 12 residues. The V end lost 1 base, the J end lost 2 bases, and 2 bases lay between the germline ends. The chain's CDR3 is CASSLGNYGYTF. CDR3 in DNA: TGTGCCAGCAGTTTAGGGAACTATGGCTACACCTTC.

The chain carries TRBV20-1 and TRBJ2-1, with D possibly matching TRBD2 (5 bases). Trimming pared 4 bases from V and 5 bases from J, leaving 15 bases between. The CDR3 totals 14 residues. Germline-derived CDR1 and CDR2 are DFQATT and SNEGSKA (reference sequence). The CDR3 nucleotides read TGCAGTGCTACCGGCCCCCCGACTAACAATGAGCAGTTCTTC. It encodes CSATGPPTNNEQFF.

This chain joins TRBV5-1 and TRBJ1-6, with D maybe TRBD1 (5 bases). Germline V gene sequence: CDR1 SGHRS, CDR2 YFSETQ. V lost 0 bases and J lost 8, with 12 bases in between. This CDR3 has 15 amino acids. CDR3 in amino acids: CASSLGQGEHSPLHF. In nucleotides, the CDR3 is TGCGCCAGCAGCTTGGGGCAGGGAGAACATTCACCCCTCCACTTT.

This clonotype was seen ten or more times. CDR3 in DNA: TGCGCCAGCAGCTTGTTCACTAGCGGCACAGATACGCAGTATTTT. This sequence encodes CASSLFTSGTDTQYF. This chain connects TRBV5-1 to TRBJ2-3; 7 bases are shared with TRBD2. The ends lost 1 base at V and 1 base at J; junction bases unmatched: 3. This CDR3 has 15 amino acids. CDR1 is SGHRS, CDR2 YFSETQ, per germline.

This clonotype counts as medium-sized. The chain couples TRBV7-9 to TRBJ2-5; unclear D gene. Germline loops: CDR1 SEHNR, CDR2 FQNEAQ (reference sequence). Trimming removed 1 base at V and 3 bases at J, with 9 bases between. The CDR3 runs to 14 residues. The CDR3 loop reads CASSLDFKKETQYF. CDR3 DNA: TGTGCCAGCAGCTTAGACTTCAAGAAAGAGACCCAGTACTTC.